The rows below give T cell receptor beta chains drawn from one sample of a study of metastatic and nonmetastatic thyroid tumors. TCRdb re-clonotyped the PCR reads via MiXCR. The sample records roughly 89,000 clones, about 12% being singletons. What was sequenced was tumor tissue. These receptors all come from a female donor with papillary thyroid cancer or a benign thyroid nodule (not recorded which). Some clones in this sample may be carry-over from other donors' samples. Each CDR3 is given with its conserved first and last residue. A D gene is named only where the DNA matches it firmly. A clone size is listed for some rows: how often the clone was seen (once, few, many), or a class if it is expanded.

DNA: TGTGCCAGCCGGAGGGGGGCCGATTCACCCCTCCACTTT
CDR3: CASRRGADSPLHF
size: NA
J: TRBJ1-6
D: NA
V: TRBV12-3/TRBV12-4

DNA: TGCGCCAGCAGCCCTGGCATAGGGGAGACCCAGTACTTC
CDR3: CASSPGIGETQYF
size: few
J: TRBJ2-5
D: NA
V: TRBV5-1

DNA: TGTGCCAGCAGTGACGGTGGGAGCTCCTACAATGAGCAGTTCTTC
CDR3: CASSDGGSSYNEQFF
size: many
J: TRBJ2-1
D: NA
V: TRBV6-4

DNA: TGTGCCAGCAGTCTGGGACTTTATGGCTACACCTTC
CDR3: CASSLGLYGYTF
size: many
J: TRBJ1-2
D: NA
V: TRBV28

DNA: TGTGCCAGTAGTATTGGTGGAGGCGTTGCCCAGTACTTC
CDR3: CASSIGGGVAQYF
size: many
J: TRBJ2-5
D: NA
V: TRBV19

DNA: TGTGCCTGGTTCCCACTAGCGGGGGGCGTCGAGCAGTACTTC
CDR3: CAWFPLAGGVEQYF
size: many
J: TRBJ2-7
D: TRBD2
V: TRBV30

DNA: TGCAGTGCTAGAGATTGTGTGACAGGAATTTTGTGTGAGCAGTACTTC
CDR3: CSARDCVTGILCEQYF
size: many
J: TRBJ2-7
D: NA
V: TRBV20-1

DNA: TGTGCCAGCTCACTCGGGACGGACAATTCACCCCTCCACTTT
CDR3: CASSLGTDNSPLHF
size: NA
J: TRBJ1-6
D: NA
V: TRBV3-1

DNA: TGTGCCAGCAGCTTAGAAGGTGGCACTGAAGCTTTCTTT
CDR3: CASSLEGGTEAFF
size: many
J: TRBJ1-1
D: NA
V: TRBV7-2

DNA: TGTGCCAGCAGCTTGGGGCGCAAGAGCACAGATACGCAGTATTTT
CDR3: CASSLGRKSTDTQYF
size: NA
J: TRBJ2-3
D: NA
V: TRBV11-3

DNA: TGTGCCAGCATCTTATTGATACCGCTAAATGATGATGGCTACACCTTC
CDR3: CASILLIPLNDDGYTF
size: NA
J: TRBJ1-2
D: NA
V: TRBV6-1

DNA: TGTGCCAGCAGCCCTAGAGCGGGGGGTGGTACTGAAGCTTTCTTT
CDR3: CASSPRAGGGTEAFF
size: many
J: TRBJ1-1
D: NA
V: TRBV7-2

DNA: TGCAGTGCTAGAGGCCACAGGGGGTTGACCGGGGAGCTGTTTTTT
CDR3: CSARGHRGLTGELFF
size: many
J: TRBJ2-2
D: TRBD1
V: TRBV20-1

DNA: TGTGCCAGCAGCTCCGGCCCTGTAATGTGGCGGTTT
CDR3: CASSSGPVMWRF
size: many
J: TRBJ2-7
D: NA
V: TRBV6-1

DNA: TGCAGTGCTAGGCAAAATTTAGGTTTCACTGAAGCTTTCTTT
CDR3: CSARQNLGFTEAFF
size: many
J: TRBJ1-1
D: NA
V: TRBV20-1

DNA: TGTGCCAGTAGTAGCAATGACAGGGATAACTATGGCTACACCTTC
CDR3: CASSSNDRDNYGYTF
size: many
J: TRBJ1-2
D: TRBD1
V: TRBV19

DNA: TGCAGTGCTGCGAGACAGGGGGGCAATTCACCCCTCCACTTT
CDR3: CSAARQGGNSPLHF
size: many
J: TRBJ1-6
D: TRBD1
V: TRBV20-1

DNA: TGTGCCAGCAGTCAGCGGGGGAGCTCCTACGAGCAGTACTTC
CDR3: CASSQRGSSYEQYF
size: few
J: TRBJ2-7
D: TRBD2
V: TRBV12-3/TRBV12-4

DNA: TGCAGTGCTAGGAGGACTAGTGATACGCAGTATTTT
CDR3: CSARRTSDTQYF
size: many
J: TRBJ2-3
D: TRBD2
V: TRBV20-1

DNA: TGTGCCAGCAGTTTAGGTACCGCCTCACTCACTGAAGCTTTCTTT
CDR3: CASSLGTASLTEAFF
size: many
J: TRBJ1-1
D: NA
V: TRBV12-3/TRBV12-4

DNA: TGCAGTGCAAAGCGGGAGGGCCGATACGAGCAGTACTTC
CDR3: CSAKREGRYEQYF
size: many
J: TRBJ2-7
D: TRBD2
V: TRBV20-1

DNA: TGTGCCAGCAGCCGAATCCTACAGGGGCAGATCTATGGCTACACCTTC
CDR3: CASSRILQGQIYGYTF
size: many
J: TRBJ1-2
D: TRBD1
V: TRBV28

DNA: TGTGCCAGCACAACTCGACAGGTCCAGCCCCAGCATTTT
CDR3: CASTTRQVQPQHF
size: NA
J: TRBJ1-5
D: NA
V: TRBV27

DNA: TGCAGTGCTCCTAGTAAAACTAGCGGGAGGACCTACGAGCAGTACTTC
CDR3: CSAPSKTSGRTYEQYF
size: many
J: TRBJ2-7
D: TRBD2
V: TRBV20-1

DNA: TGTGCCAGCAGCTCTCTAGCGGGAGGGAAAGCCGGGGAGCTGTTTTTT
CDR3: CASSSLAGGKAGELFF
size: once
J: TRBJ2-2
D: TRBD2
V: TRBV7-3

DNA: TGTGCTAGTGGTTTCCCAGGATGGCCCAATGAGCAGTTCTTC
CDR3: CASGFPGWPNEQFF
size: many
J: TRBJ2-1
D: NA
V: TRBV12-5

DNA: TGTTCCAGCAGTTCGGGTCTAGCGGTACACTCCTACGAGCAGTACTTC
CDR3: CSSSSGLAVHSYEQYF
size: NA
J: TRBJ2-7
D: TRBD2
V: TRBV27

DNA: TGTGCCACGGGGACTAGCGGAGATACGCAGTATTTT
CDR3: CATGTSGDTQYF
size: many
J: TRBJ2-3
D: TRBD2
V: TRBV2

DNA: TGTGCCAGCAGTTTATACGGGTACAATCAGCCCCAGCATTTT
CDR3: CASSLYGYNQPQHF
size: many
J: TRBJ1-5
D: NA
V: TRBV12-3/TRBV12-4

DNA: TGCGCCAGCAGTTACGAGAGAGCGGAGACCCAGTACTTC
CDR3: CASSYERAETQYF
size: many
J: TRBJ2-5
D: NA
V: TRBV5-1

DNA: TGCGCCAGCAGTGAGCCTCCGGGACAGGGTGCCTCTGGGGCCAACGTCCTGACTTTC
CDR3: CASSEPPGQGASGANVLTF
size: many
J: TRBJ2-6
D: TRBD1
V: TRBV10-1